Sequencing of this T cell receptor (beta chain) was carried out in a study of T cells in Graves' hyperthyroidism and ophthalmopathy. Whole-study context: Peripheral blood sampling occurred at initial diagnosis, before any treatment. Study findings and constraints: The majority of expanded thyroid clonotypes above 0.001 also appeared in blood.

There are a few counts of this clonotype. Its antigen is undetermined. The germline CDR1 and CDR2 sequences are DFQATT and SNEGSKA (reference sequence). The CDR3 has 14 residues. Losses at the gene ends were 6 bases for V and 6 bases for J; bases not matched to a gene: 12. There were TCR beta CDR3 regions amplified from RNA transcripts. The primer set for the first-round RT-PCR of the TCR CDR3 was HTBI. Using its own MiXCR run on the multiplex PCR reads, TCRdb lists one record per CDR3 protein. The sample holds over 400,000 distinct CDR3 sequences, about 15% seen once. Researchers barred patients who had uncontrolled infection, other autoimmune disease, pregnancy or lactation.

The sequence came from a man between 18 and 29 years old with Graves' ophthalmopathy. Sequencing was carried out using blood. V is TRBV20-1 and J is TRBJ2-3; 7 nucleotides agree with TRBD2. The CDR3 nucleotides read TGCAGTGCCATACCCAGCGGGGAAGGGGATACGCAGTATTTT. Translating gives CSAIPSGEGDTQYF.